The 24 T cell receptor beta chains in this list originate from one sample, sequenced in a study of control samples from healthy donors and cancer patients. Repertoires were generated with immunoSEQ multiplex PCR, while TCRdb's copy carries only in-frame clones and drops some. This sample has over 100,000 clones, with 70% to 90% found just once. Source material: blood. The receptors stem from a man aged 50 to 59 in good health.

The chain recombines TRBV15 with TRBJ1-2, with D uncertain. CDR3 length: 15 residues. Germline V gene data show CDR1 as LNHNV and CDR2 as YYDKDF (reference sequence). With 1 base removed from V and 7 bases from J, the gap between germline ends came to 16 bases. The chain's CDR3 is CATSRVLETASGYTF. The CDR3, as DNA: TGTGCCACCAGCAGAGTCCTGGAAACAGCTAGTGGCTACACCTTC. The entire variable domain, with the rest obtained from reference TRBV15 and TRBJ1-2, is as follows: DAMVIQNPRYQVTQFGKPVTLSCSQTLNHNVMYWYQQKSSQAPKLLFHYYDKDFNNEADTPDNFQSRRPNTSFCFLDIRSPGLGDTAMYLCATSRVLETASGYTFGSGTRLTVV.

The rearrangement links TRBV19 to TRBJ1-2; D remains unclear. CDR1 and CDR2 from the germline V gene are LNHDA and SQIVND (reference sequence). V shed 5 bases and J shed 2 bases, with 15 bases lying between them. The CDR3 is 15 residues long. The CDR3, as DNA: TGTGCCAGTAGTCCTAACATCCAGGTGAACTATGGCTACACCTTC. Its translation: CASSPNIQVNYGYTF.

This clone has at least ten counts. The chain links TRBV19 to TRBJ1-5; D is undetermined. The CDR3 consists of 13 residues. From germline, CDR1 is LNHDA and CDR2 SQIVND (reference sequence). V lost 7 bases and J 5 bases, leaving 12 bases between the germline ends. As DNA, the CDR3 is TGTGCCAGTAATCCCGCCCGGGATCAGCCCCAGCATTTT. It specifies CASNPARDQPQHF.

The rearrangement links TRBV14 to TRBJ2-1; no definite D call. The length of the CDR3 is 15 residues. The ends were cut back, 4 bases at V and 2 bases at J, with 12 bases in the middle. Germline CDR1 SGHDN, CDR2 FVKESK. The CDR3 nucleotides read TGTGCCAGCAGCCCTCTGGTTGGGACCTACAATGAGCAGTTCTTC. Translating gives CASSPLVGTYNEQFF.

This chain uses TRBV19 with TRBJ1-5; TRBD1 is a possible D gene (5 bases). Germline CDR1 reads LNHDA; CDR2 reads SQIVND (reference sequence). Trimming cost V 7 bases and J 2 bases, with 15 bases left between them. The CDR3 extends over 15 amino acids. The DNA of the CDR3 is TGTGCCAGTACCCCGGTTGAGGGGCGCAATCAGCCCCAGCATTTT. This codes for CASTPVEGRNQPQHF.

The J gene is TRBJ2-1, the V gene TRBV6-5; D not resolved. CDR3 length equals 13 residues. Looked up from germline, CDR1 is MNHEY and CDR2 is SVGAGI. The V gene lost 2 bases and the J gene lost 2 bases, with 4 bases spanning the gap. The CDR3 sequence: CASSYHPYNEQFF. The CDR3 DNA reads as TGTGCCAGCAGTTACCATCCCTACAATGAGCAGTTCTTC.

CDR3 DNA sequence: TGCAGTGCTAGTTTCGGGGTCCGGGAAAAACTGTTTTTT. It specifies CSASFGVREKLFF. The rearrangement joins TRBV20-1 to TRBJ1-4; no firm D call. Germline assignment: CDR1 DFQATT and CDR2 SNEGSKA (reference sequence). CDR3 length: 13 amino acids. V lost 3 bases and J lost 8, with 13 bases in between.

The J gene is TRBJ1-2, the V gene TRBV11-2; possible D gene TRBD1, 6 bases. CDR1 is SGHAT, CDR2 FQNNGV, per germline. The CDR3 contains 16 residues. The ends were cut back, 5 bases at V and 7 bases at J, with 23 bases in the middle. The CDR3 bases are TGTGCCAGCAGCCCTTCAAGAGGGGGGGGCGAATCTGGCTACACCTTC. Translating it yields CASSPSRGGGESGYTF. The full variable domain, rest sourced from reference TRBV11-2 and TRBJ1-2, is EAGVAQSPRYKIIEKRQSVAFWCNPISGHATLYWYQQILGQGPKLLIQFQNNGVVDDSQLPKDRFSAERLKGVDSTLKIQPAKLEDSAVYLCASSPSRGGGESGYTFGSGTRLTVV.

This clone was picked up a small number of times. The genes are TRBV28 and TRBJ1-2, with D possibly TRBD1 on 5 matching bases. CDR3 length: 16 amino acids. The ends were cut back, 3 bases at V and 2 bases at J, with 16 bases in the middle. Germline CDR1 MDHEN, CDR2 SYDVKM. In nucleotides, the CDR3 is TGTGCCAGCAGTTTTCAGGGCGGGGGGTACAACTATGGCTACACCTTC. It specifies CASSFQGGGYNYGYTF.

The chain is built from TRBV5-1 and TRBJ2-5; D remains unclear. V lost 0 bases, J lost 4 bases, and 10 bases lay in between. The CDR3 extends over 14 amino acids. Germline assignment: CDR1 SGHRS and CDR2 YFSETQ. The chain's CDR3 is CASSLAQSLETQYF. CDR3 DNA sequence: TGCGCCAGCAGCTTGGCACAGAGCCTAGAGACCCAGTACTTC.

The CDR3 DNA reads as TGTGCCAGCAGCCTGCCCCCTCCAGGCGAGCAGTACTTC. Amino acids: CASSLPPPGEQYF. The rearrangement joins TRBV5-8 to TRBJ2-7; D gene ambiguous. This CDR3 contains 13 residues. Germline CDR1 SGHTS, CDR2 YDEGEE. V was trimmed by 4 bases and J by 6 bases, leaving 14 bases between them.

This sequence joins TRBV4-2 and TRBJ2-5; maybe TRBD2 (6 bases). CDR1 is LGHNA and CDR2 is YNFKEQ in the germline V gene. The CDR3 sequence is 14 residues long. The ends were cut back, 5 bases at V and 3 bases at J, with 13 bases in the middle. The CDR3 loop reads CASSVRDLEETQYF. In DNA, the CDR3 is TGTGCCAGCAGCGTCCGGGACTTGGAAGAGACCCAGTACTTC.

The chain links TRBV7-2 to TRBJ1-6; the match to TRBD1 covers 7 bases. CDR3 length: 16 residues. Germline V gives CDR1 SGHTA, CDR2 FQGNSA. The V and J ends lost 2 bases and 4 bases, in that order; junction bases with no gene match: 5. The CDR3 DNA reads as TGTGCCAGCAGCTTACGAGGGGGCTGGTATAATTCACCCCTCCACTTT. This gives the protein CASSLRGGWYNSPLHF.

The V call is TRBV29-1, the J call TRBJ2-2; 11 bases map to TRBD2. The CDR3 covers 14 residues. The trim removed 6 bases at V and 0 bases at J, leaving 0 bases unmatched. Germline V lookup: CDR1 SQVTM, CDR2 ANQGSEA. DNA for the CDR3: TGCAGCGTACTAGCGGGGGCGAACACCGGGGAGCTGTTTTTT. It encodes CSVLAGANTGELFF.

The chain recombines TRBV18 with TRBJ2-7; 8 bases are a match to TRBD2. V lost 2 bases to trimming and J lost 7 bases; unmatched junction nucleotides: 7. There are 14 residues in the CDR3. Looked up from germline, CDR1 is KGHSH and CDR2 is LQKENI. The CDR3 DNA sequence: TGTGCCAGCTCACCAACGGGGGGGCTGGGAGAGCAGTACTTC. Translation gives CASSPTGGLGEQYF.

This clone was observed once. The V call is TRBV9, the J call TRBJ2-1; weak D call: TRBD1 (6 bases). The CDR3 covers 20 residues. Looked up from germline, CDR1 is SGDLS and CDR2 is YYNGEE. The germline V and J ends were trimmed by 6 bases and 0 bases, with 28 bases remaining between them. The CDR3 DNA reads as TGTGCCAGCACCGCTCCGACAGGAGGAAAAGCTGAAAGCTCCTACAATGAGCAGTTCTTC. The encoded protein is CASTAPTGGKAESSYNEQFF.

This chain joins TRBV27 and TRBJ2-7, with D perhaps TRBD2 (6 bases). Trimming stripped 5 bases from V and 4 bases from J, with 15 bases between. The CDR3 has 14 amino acids. Germline CDR1 and CDR2: MNHEY and SMNVEV (reference sequence). CDR3 coding DNA: TGTGCCAGCAGTCGGGACTGGGGGGTTTACGAGCAGTACTTC. It is translated as CASSRDWGVYEQYF.

The chain employs TRBV10-3 and TRBJ1-1; D remains unclear. Per germline, CDR1 ENHRY and CDR2 SYGVKD. Trimming stripped 2 bases from V and 5 bases from J, with 15 bases between. There are 15 residues in the CDR3. The CDR3: CAISEGRPGETEAFF. The CDR3 bases are TGTGCCATCAGTGAGGGGAGGCCTGGGGAGACTGAAGCTTTCTTT.

The rearrangement uses TRBV20-1 and TRBJ2-3, with D unclear. The CDR3 sequence is 11 residues long. Germline-derived CDR1 and CDR2 are DFQATT and SNEGSKA (reference sequence). V was clipped by 6 bases and J by 4 bases, with 8 bases between them. The CDR3 region is CSAQVADTQYF. The CDR3 nucleotides are TGCAGTGCGCAGGTAGCAGATACGCAGTATTTT.

This chain links TRBV18 with TRBJ2-5, with 9 nucleotides matching TRBD2. In germline, CDR1 is KGHSH, CDR2 LQKENI. V gave up 0 bases and J gave up 5 bases; unmatched junction bases: 10. This CDR3 region has 17 residues. The CDR3 protein is CASSPPNPLAGVETQYF. The CDR3 nucleotides are TGTGCCAGCTCACCACCGAATCCATTAGCGGGGGTCGAGACCCAGTACTTC.

V is TRBV7-2 and J is TRBJ2-1; no reliable D call. The germline V and J ends were trimmed by 5 bases and 8 bases, with 16 bases remaining between them. From germline, CDR1 is SGHTA and CDR2 FQGNSA. The CDR3 covers 14 residues. For the CDR3, the DNA is TGTGCCAGCAGCCCTTCCTGGAGCGCTTATGAGCAGTTCTTC. It yields the protein CASSPSWSAYEQFF. The full variable domain, rest sourced from reference TRBV7-2 and TRBJ2-1, is GAGVSQSPSNKVTEKGKDVELRCDPISGHTALYWYRQSLGQGLEFLIYFQGNSAPDKSGLPSDRFSAERTGGSVSTLTIQRTQQEDSAVYLCASSPSWSAYEQFFGPGTRLTVL.

The chain combines TRBV18 with TRBJ1-1, with D unresolved. The CDR3 length is 15 residues. Trimming pared 3 bases from V and 1 base from J, leaving 12 bases between. In germline, CDR1 is KGHSH, CDR2 LQKENI. CDR3 nucleotides: TGTGCCAGCTCACCCCGACCGATTGAGAACACTGAAGCTTTCTTT. This codes for CASSPRPIENTEAFF.

The chain joins TRBV3-1 (or the pseudogene TRBV3-2) to TRBJ1-4; D remains ambiguous. Trimming pared 1 base from V and 4 bases from J, leaving 10 bases between. CDR3 length: 15 residues. The V gene's germline CDR1 is LGHDT and CDR2 YNNKEL (reference sequence). The CDR3 bases are TGTGCCAGCAGCCAAGGCAGGCTTATTAATGAAAAACTGTTTTTT. This codes for CASSQGRLINEKLFF.

V is TRBV13 and J is TRBJ2-3; no reliable D call. CDR1 and CDR2 (germline): PRHDT, FYEKMQ (reference sequence). V was clipped by 2 bases and J by 5 bases, with 5 bases between them. This CDR3 contains 12 residues. The CDR3 region is CASSLRKDTQYF. The CDR3 DNA is TGTGCCAGCAGCTTAAGGAAAGATACGCAGTATTTT.